Each of the 28 T cell receptor beta chains below was sequenced from the same sample in a study of cytomegalovirus exposure and HLA in healthy donors. This PCR relied on a set of 60 Vbeta primers and 13 Jbeta primers. Profiled with immunoSEQ multiplex PCR; TCRdb holds only in-frame clones, not every one. The sample carries about 210,000 clones, 80% to 90% recorded once. Sequences were obtained from PBMCs. The receptors derive from a man between 25 and 39 years old in good health and CMV-seronegative.

There are a few counts of this clone. The chain joins TRBV7-9 to TRBJ1-1, with D perhaps matching TRBD1 (6 bases). The CDR3 runs 13 residues. In germline, CDR1 is SEHNR, CDR2 FQNEAQ (reference sequence). The V end was cut by 3 bases, the J end by 4 bases, with 9 bases between. The CDR3 bases are TGTGCCAGCAGCTTTCAGGGGATCACTGAAGCTTTCTTT. Translated: CASSFQGITEAFF. Together with reference TRBV7-9 and TRBJ1-1, the CDR3 gives the full variable domain: DTGVSQNPRHKITKRGQNVTFRCDPISEHNRLYWYRQTLGQGPEFLTYFQNEAQLEKSRLLSDRFSAERPKGSFSTLEIQRTEQGDSAMYLCASSFQGITEAFFGQGTRLTVV.

The chain employs TRBV11-2 and TRBJ1-1; TRBD1 matches 8 bases. The V and J ends lost 1 base and 4 bases, in that order; junction bases with no gene match: 11. There are 17 residues in the CDR3. Per germline, CDR1 SGHAT and CDR2 FQNNGV. CDR3 sequence: CASSLGSQGARGTEAFF. CDR3 bases: TGTGCCAGCAGCTTAGGGTCCCAGGGGGCGCGAGGCACTGAAGCTTTCTTT.

This chain links TRBV6-5 with TRBJ2-4; 7 nucleotides align to TRBD1. In germline, CDR1 is MNHEY, CDR2 SVGAGI. J was trimmed by 6 bases and V by 6 bases; bases with no gene match: 5. CDR3 length: 13 amino acids. CDR3 in amino acids: CASRQGLTNIQYF. The CDR3 DNA is TGTGCCAGCAGACAGGGGCTCACAAACATTCAGTACTTC.

This rearrangement joins TRBV29-1 to TRBJ2-2; possible D gene TRBD2, 6 bases. There are 15 residues in the CDR3. V lost 6 bases and J lost 5, with 19 bases in between. The germline CDR1 and CDR2 sequences are SQVTM and ANQGSEA. CDR3 sequence (DNA): TGCAGCGTCTGGCGGGACGGCTGGACGACCGGGGAGCTGTTTTTT. It codes for CSVWRDGWTTGELFF.

This clone came up a few times. The genes are TRBV5-1 and TRBJ2-6; TRBD2 might be the D (5 bases). Deletions cut 0 bases from V and 0 bases from J, with 7 bases between. The CDR3 covers 16 residues. Germline lookup yields CDR1 SGHRS and CDR2 YFSETQ. The CDR3 here is CASSLGGASGANVLTF. CDR3 bases: TGCGCCAGCAGCTTGGGGGGAGCCTCTGGGGCCAACGTCCTGACTTTC.

The chain recombines TRBV28 with TRBJ1-3; D gene unclear. V was pared by 1 base and J by 0 bases, with 7 bases between. The germline CDR1 and CDR2 sequences are MDHEN and SYDVKM. The CDR3 consists of 15 residues. The CDR3 nucleotides are TGTGCCAGCAGTTTATCGGCGGCCTCTGGAAACACCATATATTTT. This gives the protein CASSLSAASGNTIYF.

The gene calls are TRBV7-2 and TRBJ1-2; 11 bases align to TRBD1. Trimming at V came to 3 bases and at J to 5 bases, leaving 5 bases not matched to a gene. CDR1 SGHTA and CDR2 FQGNSA come from the germline V gene. This CDR3 spans 15 amino acids. CDR3: CASSFQGQGVYGYTF. The CDR3 coding sequence is TGTGCCAGCAGCTTCCAGGGACAGGGGGTGTATGGCTACACCTTC.

The chain uses TRBV4-3 and TRBJ1-2, with unresolved D. With 1 base removed from V and 8 bases from J, the gap between germline ends came to 11 bases. The CDR3 contains 13 residues. Germline V gene data show CDR1 as LGHNA and CDR2 as YSLEER. The CDR3 loop reads CASSQATKLGYTF. The CDR3 nucleotides read TGCGCCAGCAGCCAAGCTACGAAACTCGGCTACACCTTC.

The rearrangement links TRBV27 to TRBJ1-5, with D unresolved. The CDR3 spans 13 residues. V lost 3 bases to trimming and J lost 6 bases, with 9 bases between them. Germline-derived CDR1 and CDR2 are MNHEY and SMNVEV (reference sequence). CDR3 coding DNA: TGTGCCAGCAGTTTCGATCGGGTTCAGCCCCAGCATTTT. This codes for CASSFDRVQPQHF.

The rearrangement links TRBV6-5 to TRBJ1-1; TRBD1 matches 9 bases. V gave up 6 bases and J gave up 2 bases; unmatched junction bases: 4. Looked up from germline, CDR1 is MNHEY and CDR2 is SVGAGI. The CDR3 totals 14 residues. The CDR3, as DNA: TGTGCCAGCAGCCCGGGACAGGGTAACACTGAAGCTTTCTTT. Amino acid sequence: CASSPGQGNTEAFF.

This clone was seen only a few times. V usage is TRBV25-1 and J usage is TRBJ2-3, with D uncertain. Per germline, CDR1 MGHDK and CDR2 SYGVNS. Trimming removed 3 bases at V and 5 bases at J, with 15 bases between. The length of the CDR3 is 15 residues. The CDR3 DNA follows: TGTGCCAGCAGTGACATCCTCGGAACGGGAGATACGCAGTATTTT. It yields the protein CASSDILGTGDTQYF.

The V gene is TRBV28, the J gene TRBJ2-5; TRBD2 aligns across 9 bases. Near its end, the DNA agrees better with TRBJ2-7, so the J call may be wrong. The CDR3 runs 15 residues. Germline assignment: CDR1 MDHEN and CDR2 SYDVKM. The CDR3 protein is CASRPSVAGAYEQYF. The CDR3 DNA follows: TGTGCCAGCAGGCCCTCGGTAGCGGGAGCATACGAGCAGTACTTC.

V is TRBV27 and J is TRBJ2-7; no clear D. Trimming shortened V by 0 bases and J by 0 bases, and 9 bases separated the two germline ends. This CDR3 has 15 amino acids. In germline, CDR1 is MNHEY, CDR2 SMNVEV (reference sequence). CDR3 coding DNA: TGTGCCAGCAGTTTATCCGCTAGAGGCTCCTACGAGCAGTACTTC. Amino acids: CASSLSARGSYEQYF.

J is TRBJ1-6 and V is TRBV6-5; 7 nucleotides match TRBD1. This CDR3 contains 15 residues. Germline CDR1 MNHEY, CDR2 SVGAGI. V gave up 6 bases and J gave up 5 bases; unmatched junction bases: 7. The DNA of the CDR3 is TGTGCCAGCAGCCTCTACAGGGGCAATAATTCACCCCTCCACTTT. Translating gives CASSLYRGNNSPLHF.

The rearrangement uses TRBV5-1 and TRBJ1-3, with D perhaps matching TRBD1 (6 bases). The CDR3 length is 14 residues. Germline V gives CDR1 SGHRS, CDR2 YFSETQ. Trimming cost V 0 bases and J 4 bases, with 8 bases left between them. The CDR3 coding sequence is TGCGCCAGCAGCTTGGGAGGGACAGGAAACACCATATATTTT. It translates to CASSLGGTGNTIYF.

This clone came up a few times. The chain is built from TRBV9 and TRBJ2-5, with D possibly being TRBD1 (6 bases). Germline V gene data show CDR1 as SGDLS and CDR2 as YYNGEE. V was clipped by 5 bases and J by 4 bases, with 27 bases between them. The CDR3 has 18 amino acids. CDR3 DNA sequence: TGTGCCAGCAGTGAAGATGAATTGGGGCAGGGGTGGCGAGAGACCCAGTACTTC. Translation: CASSEDELGQGWRETQYF. The whole variable domain, remainder taken from reference TRBV9 and TRBJ2-5, is DSGVTQTPKHLITATGQRVTLRCSPRSGDLSVYWYQQSLDQGLQFLIQYYNGEERAKGNILERFSAQQFPDLHSELNLSSLELGDSALYFCASSEDELGQGWRETQYFGPGTRLLVL.

The chain has TRBV28 and TRBJ1-5, with TRBD1 as a possible D gene (5 bases). Germline loops: CDR1 MDHEN, CDR2 SYDVKM. The CDR3 totals 16 residues. V lost 10 bases to trimming and J lost 5 bases, with 24 bases between them. CDR3 DNA: TGTGCCACCCGGCACCCGTTAAAGGGAGGGGATCAGCCCCAGCATTTT. This encodes CATRHPLKGGDQPQHF.

V usage is TRBV2 and J usage is TRBJ1-1; D is possibly TRBD1 (5 bases). Trimming shortened V by 5 bases and J by 5 bases, and 12 bases separated the two germline ends. Germline loops: CDR1 SNHLY, CDR2 FYNNEI. This CDR3 comprises 13 residues. This CDR3 is CASSRGWDTEAFF. The CDR3 region has the DNA TGTGCCAGCAGTCGGGGGTGGGATACTGAAGCTTTCTTT.

V gene TRBV2 combines with J gene TRBJ2-7; weak D call: TRBD2 (7 bases). The CDR3 has 13 residues. Trimming took off 8 bases at V and 0 bases at J, with 11 bases between the two ends. In germline, CDR1 is SNHLY, CDR2 FYNNEI. The CDR3 sequence is CASCGGSSYEQYF. In nucleotides, the CDR3 is TGTGCCAGCTGCGGGGGCAGCTCCTACGAGCAGTACTTC. Together with reference TRBV2 and TRBJ2-7, the CDR3 gives the full variable domain: EPEVTQTPSHQVTQMGQEVILRCVPISNHLYFYWYRQILGQKVEFLVSFYNNEISEKSEIFDDQFSVERPDGSNFTLKIRSTKLEDSAMYFCASCGGSSYEQYFGPGTRLTVT.

The chain employs TRBV6-5 and TRBJ2-7; D possibly corresponds to TRBD2 (5 bases). Per the germline V gene, CDR1 is MNHEY and CDR2 is SVGAGI. The ends were cut back, 2 bases at V and 3 bases at J, with 14 bases in the middle. The CDR3 runs to 15 residues. This CDR3 is CASSYSAGVHYEQYF. In DNA, the CDR3 is TGTGCCAGCAGTTACAGCGCCGGGGTGCACTACGAGCAGTACTTC.

The chain joins TRBV2 to TRBJ2-7; D call uncertain. The CDR3 has 12 amino acids. Trimming stripped 4 bases from V and 3 bases from J, with 7 bases between. Germline V lookup: CDR1 SNHLY, CDR2 FYNNEI. CDR3 region: CASSARSYEQYF. In nucleotides, the CDR3 is TGTGCCAGCAGTGCGAGGAGCTACGAGCAGTACTTC.

This chain uses TRBV6-5 with TRBJ1-2; D perhaps matches TRBD1 (6 bases). Germline loops: CDR1 MNHEY, CDR2 SVGAGI. Trimming took off 7 bases at V and 7 bases at J, with 19 bases between the two ends. CDR3 length: 14 residues. DNA of the CDR3: TGTGCCAGCATCGACACAGGAGGGGGGGGTGGCTACACCTTC. This gives the protein CASIDTGGGGGYTF.

The V call is TRBV18, the J call TRBJ2-1; TRBD2 aligns across 10 bases. V lost 6 bases to trimming and J lost 0 bases; unmatched junction nucleotides: 5. CDR1 and CDR2 (germline): KGHSH, LQKENI. This CDR3 is 16 amino acids long. This CDR3 reads CASSGTSASSYNEQFF. CDR3 nucleotides: TGTGCCAGCTCGGGGACTAGCGCCAGCTCCTACAATGAGCAGTTCTTC.

V usage is TRBV19 and J usage is TRBJ2-7; 11 bases are shared with TRBD1. Trimming removed 6 bases from V and 1 base from J; junction bases left unmatched: 5. The CDR3 spans 15 residues. CDR1 LNHDA and CDR2 SQIVND come from the germline V gene (reference sequence). DNA for the CDR3: TGTGCCAGTAGGAGGACAGGGGGCAAATCCTACGAGCAGTACTTC. This translates into CASRRTGGKSYEQYF.

Remarks on this clone: The same CDR3 also results from other DNA sequences found in this sample. The rearrangement joins TRBV20-1 to TRBJ2-7, with a possible D match to TRBD1 (6 bases). The CDR3 is 11 residues long. Trimming left V 0 bases short and J 7 bases short, with 7 bases between. In germline, CDR1 is DFQATT, CDR2 SNEGSKA (reference sequence). CDR3 coding DNA: TGCAGTGCTAGAGATAGGGGGGAGCAGTACTTC. Translating it yields CSARDRGEQYF.

The gene calls are TRBV10-2 and TRBJ2-5; D might be TRBD2 (5 bases). The V gene lost 1 base and the J gene lost 5 bases, with 8 bases spanning the gap. This CDR3 region has 13 residues. Germline assignment: CDR1 WSHSY and CDR2 SAAADI. For the CDR3, the DNA is TGCGCCAGCAGTGAGTGGAGAGGGGAGACCCAGTACTTC. Its translation: CASSEWRGETQYF.

The chain uses TRBV6-6 and TRBJ1-2, with TRBD1 as a possible D gene (6 bases). This CDR3 has 13 residues. Germline assignment: CDR1 MNHNY and CDR2 SVGAGI (reference sequence). V lost 6 bases to trimming and J lost 6 bases, with 14 bases between them. The CDR3 is CASSHTGRDGYTF. CDR3 DNA sequence: TGTGCCAGCAGCCATACAGGGAGGGATGGCTACACCTTC.

The chain has TRBV10-3 and TRBJ2-5; 8 bases map to TRBD1. The CDR3 is 15 amino acids. The trim removed 11 bases at V and 2 bases at J, leaving 13 bases unmatched. Per the germline V gene, CDR1 is ENHRY and CDR2 is SYGVKD. DNA for the CDR3: TGTGCCTCGAACTCCGTTGGACAGGGACAAGAGACCCAGTACTTC. This gives the protein CASNSVGQGQETQYF.